Detailed here is one T cell receptor (beta chain). As yet, its antigen is unknown. This record belongs to a study of vaccination effects on CD4 cells after COVID-19. Clones were sequenced by immunoSEQ multiplex PCR, and TCRdb holds only the in-frame ones, with some missing. The table includes tens of thousands of clones, roughly four fifths detected once. The culture ran for roughly 10 days before CD4+ T cells were isolated. Half-medium exchanges with IL-2 medium took place on days 3 and 7. This CDR3 is built from 11 residues. The germline CDR1 and CDR2 sequences are SQVTM and ANQGSEA. The germline V and J ends were trimmed by 4 bases and 5 bases, with 8 bases remaining between them.

The material sequenced was CD4+ T cells from PBMCs cultured without peptide, taken before COVID-19 vaccination. This receptor was taken from a human donor who received a COVID-19 vaccine. The V gene is TRBV29-1, the J gene TRBJ1-2; D ambiguous. CDR3 sequence (DNA): TGCAGCGTTGTAAAGACGTATGGCTACACCTTC. This encodes CSVVKTYGYTF.